The present T cell receptor (beta chain) was sequenced within a study of control samples from healthy donors and cancer patients. Assay used: immunoSEQ multiplex PCR; TCRdb lists only in-frame clones, some missing. The table has 100,000 to 150,000 clones, 90% seen once. The CDR3 has 11 residues. V gave up 2 bases and J gave up 6 bases, with 7 bases separating them. Germline CDR1 reads DFQATT; CDR2 reads SNEGSKA (reference sequence). The sequencing sample was made of blood. The chain uses TRBV20-1 and TRBJ1-1; D not certain. This receptor was identified in a man aged 18 to 29 in good health. CDR3 in DNA: TGCAGTGCTAGAAAATCGGCTGAAGCTTTCTTT. It specifies CSARKSAEAFF.